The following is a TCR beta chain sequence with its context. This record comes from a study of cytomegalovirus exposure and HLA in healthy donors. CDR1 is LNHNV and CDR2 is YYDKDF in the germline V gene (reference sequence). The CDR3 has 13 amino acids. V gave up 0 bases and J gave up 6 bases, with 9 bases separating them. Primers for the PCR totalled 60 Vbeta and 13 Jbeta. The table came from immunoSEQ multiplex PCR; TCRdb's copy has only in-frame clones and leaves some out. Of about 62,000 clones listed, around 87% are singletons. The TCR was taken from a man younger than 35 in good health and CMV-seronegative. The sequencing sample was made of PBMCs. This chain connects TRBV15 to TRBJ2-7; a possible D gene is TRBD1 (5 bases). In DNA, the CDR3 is TGTGCCACCAGCAGAGATATTGGGGCCGAGCAGTACTTC. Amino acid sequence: CATSRDIGAEQYF. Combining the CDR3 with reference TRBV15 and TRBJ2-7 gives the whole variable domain DAMVIQNPRYQVTQFGKPVTLSCSQTLNHNVMYWYQQKSSQAPKLLFHYYDKDFNNEADTPDNFQSRRPNTSFCFLDIRSPGLGDTAMYLCATSRDIGAEQYFGPGTRLTVT.